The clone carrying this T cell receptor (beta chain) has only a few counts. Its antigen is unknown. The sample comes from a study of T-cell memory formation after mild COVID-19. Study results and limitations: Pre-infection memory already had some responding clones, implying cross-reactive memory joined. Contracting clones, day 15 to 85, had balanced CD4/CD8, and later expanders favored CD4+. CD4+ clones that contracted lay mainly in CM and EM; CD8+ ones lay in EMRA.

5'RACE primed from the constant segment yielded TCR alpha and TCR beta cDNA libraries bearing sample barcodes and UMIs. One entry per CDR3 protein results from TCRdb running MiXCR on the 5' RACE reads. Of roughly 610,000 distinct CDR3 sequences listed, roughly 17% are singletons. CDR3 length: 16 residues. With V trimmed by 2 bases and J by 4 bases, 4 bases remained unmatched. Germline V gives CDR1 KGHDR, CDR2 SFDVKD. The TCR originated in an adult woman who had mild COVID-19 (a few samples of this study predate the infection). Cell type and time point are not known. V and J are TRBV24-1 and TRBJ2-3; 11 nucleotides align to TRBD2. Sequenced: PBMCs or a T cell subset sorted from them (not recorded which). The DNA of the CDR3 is TGTGCCACCAGTGATTCGGGACTAGCGGAGGCAGATACGCAGTATTTT. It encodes CATSDSGLAEADTQYF.